This is a list of T cell receptor delta chains from one sample in a study of DNA immune sequencing with unique molecular identifiers. TCRdb called clones from the multiplex PCR reads again using CATT. Here the sample spans roughly 2,200 delta-chain clones, over 9.5% being singletons. Specimen: gamma-delta T cells enriched from blood buffy coat, or unenriched PBMCs (not recorded which). Receptor source: a human donor in good health. Both conserved end residues are part of each CDR3. Fields, in order: clone size, D gene, J gene, V gene, CDR3 DNA, CDR3 protein. D genes are given only for firm matches. The size of a clone is reported for some rows only, either as once, few or many, or as a class for expanded clones.

- | - | TRDJ1 | TRDV1 | TGTGCTCTTGGGGAGGCAGGCGGCGATAAACTCATCTTT | CALGEAGGDKLIF
medium-sized | - | TRDJ1 | TRDV2 | TGTGCCTGTGACACCGTGTCGGGTGGACGGGGGGGGAACACCGATAAACTCATCTTT | CACDTVSGGRGGNTDKLIF
few | TRDD3 | TRDJ1 | TRDV2 | TGTGCCTGTGACCCATTATTAACTGGGGGATACGCCGGGGAGTACACCGATAAACTCATCTTT | CACDPLLTGGYAGEYTDKLIF
large | TRDD3 | TRDJ1 | TRDV2 | TGTGCCGGGTACCTGACTGGGGGATACGAGGCCGATAAACTCATCTTT | CAGYLTGGYEADKLIF
many | TRDD3 | TRDJ3 | TRDV2 | TGTGCCTGTGACGAAACTGGGGGATACGCTGCCTGGGACACCCGACAGATGTTTTTC | CACDETGGYAAWDTRQMFF
medium-sized | - | TRDJ1 | TRDV2 | TGTGCCTGTGACACGATAGCTGGTCCGACCGTGACGGACACCGATAAACTCATCTTT | CACDTIAGPTVTDTDKLIF
many | - | TRDJ3 | TRDV2 | TGTGCCTGTGACAGGGTACCACCTCTCCGGGGATCCCGGTCGCCCTGGGACACCCGACAGATGTTTTTC | CACDRVPPLRGSRSPWDTRQMFF
many | TRDD3 | TRDJ1 | TRDV2 | TGTGCCTGTGACACCGTAGGGGATACGCAGGTCGGACTCATCTTT | CACDTVGDTQVGLIF
large | TRDD3 | TRDJ3 | TRDV2 | TGTGCCTGTGACACCGCTGGGGGATACTCCTGGGACACCCGACAGATGTTTTTC | CACDTAGGYSWDTRQMFF
medium-sized | TRDD3 | TRDJ1 | TRDV2 | TGTGCCTGTGATACCCTATTTTCGGTTCTGGGGGATACAGGATTTTCCGATAAACTCATCTTT | CACDTLFSVLGDTGFSDKLIF
- | - | TRDJ3 | TRAV38-2/DV8 | TGTGCTTATACCCCATATAACACTGGTACCTGGGACACCCGACAGATGTTTTTC | CAYTPYNTGTWDTRQMFF
medium-sized | TRDD3 | TRDJ3 | TRDV2 | TGTGCCTGTGACACCGTACTGGGGGATACAAGCTCCTGGGACACCCGACAGATGTTTTTC | CACDTVLGDTSSWDTRQMFF
medium-sized | TRDD3 | TRDJ1 | TRDV2 | TGTGCCTGTGACCCTCTACTGGGGGAGCCCTACACCGATAAACTCATCTTT | CACDPLLGEPYTDKLIF
medium-sized | TRDD3 | TRDJ1 | TRDV2 | TGTGCCTGTGATGCGGTACTGGGGGATACGCAATACCTGTACACCGATAAACTCATCTTT | CACDAVLGDTQYLYTDKLIF
large | TRDD3 | TRDJ1 | TRDV2 | TGTGCCTGTGACACGGTGCTGGGGGATACGCGGTACACCGATAAACTCATCTTT | CACDTVLGDTRYTDKLIF
medium-sized | TRDD3 | TRDJ1 | TRDV2 | TGTGCCTGTGACGGCGTTACTGGGGGACCAGAGGGCGATAAACTCATCTTT | CACDGVTGGPEGDKLIF
medium-sized | - | TRDJ1 | TRDV2 | TGTGCCTGTGACACCGTGGGGGCTAAAGGAACCGATAAACTCATCTTT | CACDTVGAKGTDKLIF
medium-sized | - | TRDJ1 | TRDV2 | TGTGCCTGTGACACCGTTAGTGGGGGCCCATACACCGATAAACTCATCTTT | CACDTVSGGPYTDKLIF
few | - | TRDJ1 | TRDV1 | TGTGCTCTTGGGGAACTAGCTAGGTATTGGGTTTCGGCCCAGGGGTTCACCGATAAACTCATCTTT | CALGELARYWVSAQGFTDKLIF